This TCR beta chain was sequenced during a study of yellow fever vaccine responses in identical twins. Trimming shortened V by 1 base and J by 6 bases, and 3 bases separated the two germline ends. The CDR3 is made up of 12 amino acids. Worth noting for this clonotype: No antigen is known for it.

General study findings and limits: Reportedly, twins' vaccine T cell responses looked partly convergent and partly personalized.

TCRdb ran MiXCR on the RT-PCR reads and lists one entry per CDR3 protein. The data contain about 17,000 distinct CDR3 sequences, about two thirds of them singletons. This material consisted of T cells from blood (PBMCs), unsorted or a sorted subset (not recorded which), taken before or after yellow fever vaccination (not recorded which). The rearrangement uses TRBV12-3 or TRBV12-4 and TRBJ2-2; D is unresolved. This receptor was obtained from a woman in her late teens or twenties who received the yellow fever vaccine. The CDR3 is CASSLVPGELFF. CDR3 nucleotides: TGTGCCAGCAGTTTAGTCCCCGGGGAGCTGTTTTTT.